This T cell receptor (beta chain) is from a study of spatial heterogeneity in lung cancer. Across the study: Untreated early-stage non-small cell lung cancer patients, over 55 in total, were the donors. The follow-up PBMC samples were sequenced whenever they were available. The median time to follow-up was around 24 months after resection.

Sample time point: blood at routine non-recurrence follow-up after resection. Without sorting, whole RNA was sequenced from tumor, nontumor lung or frozen PBMC. Germline V CDR1 and CDR2: MDHEN, SYDVKM. CDR3 length: 16 residues. V was clipped by 5 bases and J by 7 bases, with 20 bases between them. On each TCR cDNA molecule, a unique molecular identifier was present. In TCRdb, the 5' RACE reads were re-called with MiXCR into one record per CDR3 protein. The repertoire has about 52,000 distinct CDR3 sequences, roughly 7.4% of them found once; the top ten carry about a third. Ten or more counts support this clonotype.

Sequences were derived from PBMCs, sampled at follow-up. The TCR sequence derives from a female donor with early-stage non-small cell lung cancer. The chain recombines TRBV28 with TRBJ1-4; no firm D call. The CDR3 DNA is TGTGCCAGCAGTCAAAACCCGCTTTTGGAGATTGAAAAACTGTTTTTT. Translated: CASSQNPLLEIEKLFF.